This T cell receptor (beta chain) appears in the sequencing data of a study of identical twins. CDR3 length: 15 residues. V was trimmed by 3 bases and J by 0 bases, leaving 12 bases between them. Germline assignment: CDR1 SGHTA and CDR2 FQGNSA. This clonotype has just a few counts. Through template switching, a universal primer site was introduced, and the cDNA contained unique molecular identifiers. From the 5' RACE reads, TCRdb called clonotypes with MiXCR, one entry per CDR3 protein. This table holds some 440,000 distinct CDR3 sequences, 20% to 25% found once. The same data also contributed to another study, on T cells expressing NK-cell markers. That paper adds: Roughly six donors showed dominant NKG2C+ clonotypes comprising about 1.0-8% of their CD8+ T cells.

The clonotype comes from a woman in her late teens or twenties in good health. The material sequenced was CD4+ T cells sorted from blood. The rearrangement links TRBV7-2 to TRBJ2-7, with D unclear. Here the CDR3 reads CASSFGPPSSYEQYF. CDR3 nucleotides: TGTGCCAGCAGCTTTGGACCGCCGAGCTCCTACGAGCAGTACTTC.